What follows is one T cell receptor (beta chain) and its context. Its antigen is not known. The sample is drawn from a study of vaccination and CD4 T cells after COVID-19. An Oncomine TCR Beta short-read assay was used to sequence the DNA from cultured CD4+ T cells. Cultured CD4+ T cells yielded the extracted genomic DNA. TCRdb analysed the PCR reads with MiXCR anew, one entry per CDR3 protein. The sample has 9,500 to 15,000 distinct CDR3 sequences, about three fifths seen once. Study observations and caveats: A median about 90% of convalescent patients' SARS-CoV-2-reactive clones emerged only after vaccination. Early post-infection timepoints were missing, and relatively few convalescent patients were studied.

This sample's treatment: roughly 10-day PBMC culture with coronavirus spike peptide pools or control peptides (ViraFEST assay). With peptide pools, ViraFEST first expanded antigen-specific T cells and afterwards sequenced their TCRs. Material for sequencing was CD4+ T cells from blood, cultured in vitro. The receptor comes from a human donor who had recovered from COVID-19.

CDR3 loop: CSARGEPGNQPQHF. The CDR3 nucleotides read TGCAGTGCTAGAGGGGAACCGGGCAATCAGCCCCAGCATTTT. V is TRBV20-1 and J is TRBJ1-5; no reliable D call. V was cut by 1 base and J by 2 bases, with 9 bases left in between. The CDR3 totals 14 residues. CDR1 and CDR2 from the germline V gene are DFQATT and SNEGSKA (reference sequence).